These 6 T cell receptor beta chains were sequenced from one sample in a study of cytomegalovirus exposure and HLA in healthy donors. Use of 60 Vbeta and 13 Jbeta primers characterized the PCR. Assay: immunoSEQ multiplex PCR; the TCRdb copy retains only in-frame clones and omits some. The sample lists roughly 62,000 clones, 70% to 80% occurring once. Sequences were obtained from PBMCs. These TCRs come from a woman aged 40 to 50 in good health and CMV-seropositive.

The V gene is TRBV9, the J gene TRBJ1-5; 8 bases match TRBD1. CDR3 length: 16 residues. V shed 3 bases, J shed 2 bases, and the junction held 7 bases outside the gene matches. The V gene's germline CDR1 is SGDLS and CDR2 YYNGEE. CDR3 amino acids: CASSASGGDGNQPQHF. The CDR3 nucleotides are TGTGCCAGCAGCGCCTCAGGGGGCGACGGCAATCAGCCCCAGCATTTT.

This clone occurred once. This chain uses TRBV6-6 with TRBJ2-7, with D maybe TRBD1 (5 bases). Trimming cost V 2 bases and J 4 bases, with 12 bases left between them. The CDR3 covers 14 residues. Germline assignment: CDR1 MNHNY and CDR2 SVGAGI (reference sequence). CDR3 sequence reads: CASSYVARAYEQYF. DNA of the CDR3: TGTGCCAGCAGTTACGTAGCCAGGGCGTACGAGCAGTACTTC.

The rearrangement links TRBV4-1 to TRBJ2-7, with TRBD1 matching over 8 bases. The junction had 1 base not matched to a gene; V was cut back by 0 bases and J by 0 bases. Germline CDR1 reads MGHRA; CDR2 reads YSYEKL. The CDR3 consists of 15 residues. In DNA, the CDR3 is TGCGCCAGCAGCCAAGAGGGACAGGTCTCCTACGAGCAGTACTTC. This gives the protein CASSQEGQVSYEQYF.

This clone was seen just once. The chain carries TRBV2 and TRBJ1-2; TRBD1 matches 7 bases. The CDR3 has 14 residues. The V and J ends lost 4 bases and 1 base, in that order; junction bases with no gene match: 3. Looked up from germline, CDR1 is SNHLY and CDR2 is FYNNEI. In DNA form, the CDR3 reads TGTGCCAGCAGTGGGGACAGCCATAACTATGGCTACACCTTC. Translated, it gives CASSGDSHNYGYTF.

The chain employs TRBV9 and TRBJ2-5; TRBD2 aligns across 7 bases. The DNA end is a closer match to TRBJ2-7, so the J assignment may be wrong. This CDR3 comprises 15 residues. Per germline, CDR1 SGDLS and CDR2 YYNGEE. The CDR3 loop reads CASSETGGGSYEQYF. DNA for the CDR3: TGTGCCAGCAGCGAAACGGGCGGGGGCTCCTACGAGCAGTACTTC.

The J gene is TRBJ2-2, the V gene TRBV19, with 9 bases fitting TRBD1. In germline, CDR1 is LNHDA, CDR2 SQIVND (reference sequence). The CDR3 extends over 17 amino acids. V trimming: 3 bases; J trimming: 4 bases; junction bases outside the gene matches: 9. CDR3 residues: CASSIPSGQGITGELFF. CDR3 DNA sequence: TGTGCCAGTAGTATCCCCTCGGGACAGGGAATCACCGGGGAGCTGTTTTTT.